This TCR beta chain was identified during a study of beta chain features in type 1 diabetes. Looking at the study overall: The number of sorted cells examined across all samples was some 100 million. The study, taken as a whole, reports: VDJ junctions from type 1 diabetes patients carried fewer insertions and larger deletions.

There are a few counts of this clone. Its matching antigen is unknown. The study reverse transcribed the entire isolated RNA, so it sequenced expressed TCRB transcripts. The read count averaged around 4 million across naive, central memory and regulatory T cell samples. The method was immunoSEQ multiplex PCR; TCRdb's version includes in-frame clones alone and lacks a portion of them. The sample lists about 360,000 clones, over 9.5% occurring once. Trimming pared 4 bases from V and 7 bases from J, leaving 17 bases between. The CDR3 contains 14 residues. The V gene's germline CDR1 is SGHNT and CDR2 YYREEE (reference sequence).

This chain connects TRBV5-4 to TRBJ2-5; unclear D gene. The sequenced material came from naive CD4+ T cells from blood. The clonotype originates from a man younger than 35 in good health. CDR3 residues: CASSPKSERGTQYF. The DNA of the CDR3 is TGTGCCAGCAGCCCTAAGTCTGAGCGAGGGACCCAGTACTTC.